These T cell receptor beta chains were read from a single sample in a study of response to subunit inactivated influenza vaccine. TCRdb itself ran the RT-PCR reads through MiXCR, one entry per CDR3 protein. Here the sample spans about 570,000 distinct CDR3 sequences, over 9% being singletons. These data were likewise used in another study, on T cells expressing NK-cell markers.

The specimen comprised PBMCs from blood, sampled on the day of vaccination. These receptors were obtained from a man between 50 and 59 years old who received an inactivated influenza vaccine. CDR3s include the opening cysteine and the closing phenylalanine or tryptophan. D genes are given only for firm matches. Clone size is shown for a subset of rows, as once, few, many or a class of expanded clone.

clone size	D gene	V gene	J gene	CDR3 DNA	CDR3 protein
few	TRBD1	TRBV29-1	TRBJ1-4	TGCAGCGTGCTAGGGACAGCAACTAATGAAAAACTGTTTTTT	CSVLGTATNEKLFF
few	.	TRBV7-2	TRBJ2-3	TGTGCCAGCAGGATGGGGGGCCGAGATACGCAGTATTTT	CASRMGGRDTQYF
few	.	TRBV6-5	TRBJ1-2	TGTGCCAGCAGTTACTCGAGGTCTAACTATGGCTACACCTTC	CASSYSRSNYGYTF
.	TRBD2	TRBV7-2	TRBJ2-7	TGTGCCAGCAGCTTAAGGCGGGAGGACTACGAGCAGTACTTC	CASSLRREDYEQYF
many	TRBD1	TRBV10-3	TRBJ1-6	TGTGCCAGCAAGACAGGGGATAATTCACCCCTCCACTTT	CASKTGDNSPLHF
.	TRBD2	TRBV5-1	TRBJ2-5	TGCGCCAGCAGCGCCGGGACTAGCGAAGAGACCCAGTACTTC	CASSAGTSEETQYF
few	.	TRBV5-1	TRBJ2-5	TGCGCCAGCAAAAAGCTGGGTTTGAGGGAGACCCAGTACTTC	CASKKLGLRETQYF
.	.	TRBV29-1	TRBJ2-1	TGCAGCGTTGCAGGGACGCCGAGCTCCTACAATGAGCAGTTCTTC	CSVAGTPSSYNEQFF
few	TRBD2	TRBV6-2/TRBV6-3	TRBJ2-7	TGTGCCAGCAGTTACGCGGGACTAGGGCTCGAGCAGTACTTC	CASSYAGLGLEQYF
.	TRBD2	TRBV28	TRBJ2-1	TGTGCCAGCAGCCGGGGGGGGACTAGCTCGTACAATGAGCAGTTCTTC	CASSRGGTSSYNEQFF
.	.	TRBV10-3	TRBJ2-3	TGTGCCATCTCCGGCGACAAACAAGATACGCAGTATTTT	CAISGDKQDTQYF
few	TRBD1	TRBV5-1	TRBJ2-3	TGCGCCAGCAGCTTGGTGACAGGGGCCCCAGATACGCAGTATTTT	CASSLVTGAPDTQYF
.	.	TRBV12-3/TRBV12-4	TRBJ2-5	TGTGCCAGCAGCACCGGACCCCAAGAGACCCAGTACTTC	CASSTGPQETQYF
few	TRBD2	TRBV11-2	TRBJ2-2	TGTGCCAGCAGCCCCGTCGGGTCCAGCGGGAGTAGGGCCGGGGAGCTGTTTTTT	CASSPVGSSGSRAGELFF
.	.	TRBV3-1	TRBJ2-4	TGTGCCAGCAGCCAAGCGGGTCACGCGATCTGGGGGTACTTC	CASSQAGHAIWGYF
.	.	TRBV20-1	TRBJ1-2	TGCAGTGCTACCGCCATCAGGTCCTATGGCTACACCTTC	CSATAIRSYGYTF
many	.	TRBV5-1	TRBJ2-2	TGCGCCAGCAGCTTGAGCGCGGGGTCCACCGGGGAGCTGTTTTTT	CASSLSAGSTGELFF
few	TRBD2	TRBV5-1	TRBJ2-2	TGCGCCAGCAGCTGGGGACTAGCGGCCACCGGGGAGCTGTTTTTT	CASSWGLAATGELFF
.	TRBD1	TRBV5-6	TRBJ2-7	TGTGCCAGCAACAGAATTACAGGGGCCTACGAGCAGTACTTC	CASNRITGAYEQYF
many	.	TRBV7-2	TRBJ2-3	TGTGCCAGCAGCTCGCAGGTTAGCACAGATACGCAGTATTTT	CASSSQVSTDTQYF
few	TRBD2	TRBV7-9	TRBJ2-5	TGTGCCAGCACCCGAGCGGGACTAGGAGTGCGAGAGACCCAGTACTTC	CASTRAGLGVRETQYF
.	TRBD2	TRBV4-1	TRBJ2-7	TGCGCCAGCAGCCAGGGGGGGAGTCGGAGGGGCGGTGGGCAGTACTTC	CASSQGGSRRGGGQYF
many	.	TRBV12-3/TRBV12-4	TRBJ2-1	TGTGCCAGCAGTATAGGGACGGATTACAATGAGCAGTTCTTC	CASSIGTDYNEQFF
few	.	TRBV12-3/TRBV12-4	TRBJ2-5	TGTGCCAGCAGTTCCCCCGGGACCCTAGAGACCCAGTACTTC	CASSSPGTLETQYF
few	TRBD2	TRBV20-1	TRBJ2-5	TGCAGTGCTAGACGAGTGGCTAGCGGAGAAGAGACCCAGTACTTC	CSARRVASGEETQYF
few	.	TRBV28	TRBJ1-1	TGTGCCAGCACCGTCCAGGGACGGGCCACTGAAGCTTTCTTT	CASTVQGRATEAFF
few	.	TRBV20-1	TRBJ1-1	TGCAGTGCTAGTCGCCGGACAGCTCTTCCAAACACTGAAGCTTTCTTT	CSASRRTALPNTEAFF
few	.	TRBV20-1	TRBJ1-2	TGCAGTGCTAGAGATCCGGATGGGGCGGTAGGTGGCTACACCTTC	CSARDPDGAVGGYTF
many	TRBD1	TRBV12-3/TRBV12-4	TRBJ2-2	TGTGCCAGCAGCATGGACAGGATGACCTTTCGGGAGCTGTTTTTT	CASSMDRMTFRELFF
many	TRBD2	TRBV20-1	TRBJ2-5	TGCAGTGCTCTTGGACTAGCGGGAGTAGAGACCCAGTACTTC	CSALGLAGVETQYF
few	TRBD1	TRBV6-1	TRBJ2-2	TGTGCCAGCAGGAGTAACAGGGGATCAGGCGGGGAGCTGTTTTTT	CASRSNRGSGGELFF
few	.	TRBV12-3/TRBV12-4	TRBJ1-1	TGTGCCAGCAGCCAGTCAGGACAGCCGAACACTGAAGCTTTCTTT	CASSQSGQPNTEAFF
.	TRBD2	TRBV28	TRBJ2-7	TGTGCCAGCAGTTTAGGAAGCGGGAGATACTACGAGCAGTACTTC	CASSLGSGRYYEQYF
many	.	TRBV18	TRBJ2-1	TGTGCCAGCTCACCACCACAGGGTTCGGATGAGCAGTTCTTC	CASSPPQGSDEQFF
once	.	TRBV6-2/TRBV6-3	TRBJ2-7	TGTGCCAGCTTCCCTACAGGGAGCTCCTACGAGCAGTACTTC	CASFPTGSSYEQYF
.	.	TRBV28	TRBJ2-5	TGTGCCAGCAAGAGAGGGGGTAGCCGGCAGACCCAGTACTTC	CASKRGGSRQTQYF
.	.	TRBV4-1	TRBJ1-1	TGCGCCAGCAGCCAAGTTTTTCTCCAGAACACTGAAGCTTTCTTT	CASSQVFLQNTEAFF
.	.	TRBV6-1	TRBJ2-2	TGTGCCAACAGGGAAGGAAACACCGGGGAGCTGTTTTTT	CANREGNTGELFF
many	TRBD2	TRBV28	TRBJ2-2	TGTGCCAGCTCGCGTATAGCGGGGGTGACCGGGGAGCTGTTTTTT	CASSRIAGVTGELFF
many	TRBD2	TRBV4-3	TRBJ2-1	TGCGCCAGCAGCCAAGATGTGAGTCCAGCGGGGGGGCTGAATGAGCAGTTCTTC	CASSQDVSPAGGLNEQFF
.	.	TRBV3-1	TRBJ1-3	TGTGCCAGCAGCCAAAACCTGGGAAACACCATATATTTT	CASSQNLGNTIYF
.	.	TRBV6-2/TRBV6-3	TRBJ1-1	TGTGCCAGCAGTTACGGCGGGCACACTGAAGCTTTCTTT	CASSYGGHTEAFF
few	.	TRBV5-5	TRBJ2-5	TGTGCCAGCAGCACACTACCGGACAGCTCCCAAGAGACCCAGTACTTC	CASSTLPDSSQETQYF
.	.	TRBV7-2	TRBJ1-1	TGTGCCAGCAGCTTAGTCGGGGGGCTGAGCACTGAAGCTTTCTTT	CASSLVGGLSTEAFF
few	.	TRBV5-5	TRBJ2-5	TGTGCCAGCAGCAACGAGGGGGGGGCATGGGAGACCCAGTACTTC	CASSNEGGAWETQYF
.	TRBD2	TRBV12-3/TRBV12-4	TRBJ2-4	TGTGCCAGCAATGCCGGGACTAGCGGGAGCCCCAAAAACATTCAGTACTTC	CASNAGTSGSPKNIQYF
few	.	TRBV24-1	TRBJ2-7	TGTGCCACCAGTGGGGAATCCTACGAGCAGTACTTC	CATSGESYEQYF
few	TRBD2	TRBV12-3/TRBV12-4	TRBJ2-5	TGTGCCAGCAGTACCGGGGGGAAAGAGACCCAGTACTTC	CASSTGGKETQYF
.	TRBD1	TRBV24-1	TRBJ2-1	TGTGCCACCAGTGATTGGACAGGGGTAAGCAATGAGCAGTTCTTC	CATSDWTGVSNEQFF
.	.	TRBV10-1	TRBJ2-1	TGCGCCGGATTCCTCAGAGCGTCGGCCTGTTACAATGAGCAGTTCTTC	CAGFLRASACYNEQFF
many	TRBD1	TRBV7-2	TRBJ1-5	TGTGCCAGCAGCTTGGGACAGACGAATCAGCCCCAGCATTTT	CASSLGQTNQPQHF
many	.	TRBV12-3/TRBV12-4	TRBJ2-7	TGTGCCAGCAGGTCGGACGGGCACGAGCAGTACTTC	CASRSDGHEQYF
many	.	TRBV6-2/TRBV6-3	TRBJ1-4	TGTGCCAGCAGGTGGACAAACCAGCTGTTTTTT	CASRWTNQLFF
few	.	TRBV12-3/TRBV12-4	TRBJ2-7	TGTGCCAGCAGTTTAGGCTTCCGGGACGTTACCTACGAGCAGTACTTC	CASSLGFRDVTYEQYF
few	.	TRBV6-2/TRBV6-3	TRBJ2-1	TGTGCCAGCAGTGACTGGGGGGCGATCAATGAGCAGTTCTTC	CASSDWGAINEQFF